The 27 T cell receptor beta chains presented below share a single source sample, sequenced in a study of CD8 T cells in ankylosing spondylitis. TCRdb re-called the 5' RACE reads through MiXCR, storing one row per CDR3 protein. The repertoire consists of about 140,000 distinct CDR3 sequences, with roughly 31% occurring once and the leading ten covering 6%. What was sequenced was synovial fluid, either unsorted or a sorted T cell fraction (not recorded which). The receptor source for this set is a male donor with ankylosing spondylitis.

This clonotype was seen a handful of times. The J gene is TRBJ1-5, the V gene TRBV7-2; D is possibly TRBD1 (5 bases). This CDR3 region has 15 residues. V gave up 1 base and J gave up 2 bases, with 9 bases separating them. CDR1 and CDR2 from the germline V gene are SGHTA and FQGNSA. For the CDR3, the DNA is TGTGCCAGCAGCTTAGTCAGGGCTGGCAATCAGCCCCAGCATTTT. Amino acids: CASSLVRAGNQPQHF.

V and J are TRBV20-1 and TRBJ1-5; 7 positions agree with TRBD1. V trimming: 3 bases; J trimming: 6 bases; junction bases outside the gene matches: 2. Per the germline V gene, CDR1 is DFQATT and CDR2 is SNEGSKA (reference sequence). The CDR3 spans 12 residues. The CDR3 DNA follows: TGCAGTGCTAGCAGGACAGGTCAGCCCCAGCATTTT. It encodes CSASRTGQPQHF.

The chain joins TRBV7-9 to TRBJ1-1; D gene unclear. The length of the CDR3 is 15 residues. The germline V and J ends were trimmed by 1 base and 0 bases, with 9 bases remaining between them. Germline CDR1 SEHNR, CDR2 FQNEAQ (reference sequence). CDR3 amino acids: CASSLEVVLNTEAFF. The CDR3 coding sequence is TGTGCCAGCAGCTTAGAGGTGGTCCTGAACACTGAAGCTTTCTTT. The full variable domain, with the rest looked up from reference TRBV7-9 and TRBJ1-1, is DTGVSQNPRHKITKRGQNVTFRCDPISEHNRLYWYRQTLGQGPEFLTYFQNEAQLEKSRLLSDRFSAERPKGSFSTLEIQRTEQGDSAMYLCASSLEVVLNTEAFFGQGTRLTVV.

CDR3 sequence reads: CASSLVGGYEAFF. The CDR3 DNA is TGTGCCAGCAGCTTAGTAGGAGGGTATGAAGCTTTCTTT. The gene calls are TRBV11-3 and TRBJ1-1; unclear D gene. V was trimmed by 1 base and J by 7 bases, leaving 10 bases between them. Germline CDR1 reads SGHNT; CDR2 reads YENEEA. This CDR3 comprises 13 residues.

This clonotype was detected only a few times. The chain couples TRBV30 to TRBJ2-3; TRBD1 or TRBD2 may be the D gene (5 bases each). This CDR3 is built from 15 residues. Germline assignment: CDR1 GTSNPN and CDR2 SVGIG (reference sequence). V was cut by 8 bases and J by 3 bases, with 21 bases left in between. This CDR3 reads CAQSPTGAKTDTQYF. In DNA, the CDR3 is TGTGCCCAGAGCCCTACCGGGGCTAAAACAGATACGCAGTATTTT.

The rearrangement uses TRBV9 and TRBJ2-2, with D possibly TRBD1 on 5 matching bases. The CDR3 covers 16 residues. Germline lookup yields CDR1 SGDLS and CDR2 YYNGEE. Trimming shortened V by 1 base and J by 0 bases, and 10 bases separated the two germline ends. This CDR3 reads CASSVLQATNTGELFF. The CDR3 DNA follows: TGTGCCAGCAGCGTACTACAGGCGACGAACACCGGGGAGCTGTTTTTT.

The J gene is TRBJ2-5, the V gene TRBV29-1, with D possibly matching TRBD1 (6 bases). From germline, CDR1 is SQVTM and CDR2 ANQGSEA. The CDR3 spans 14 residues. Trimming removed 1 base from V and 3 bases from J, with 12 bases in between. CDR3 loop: CSVEGAGAKETQYF. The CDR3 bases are TGCAGCGTTGAAGGGGCAGGGGCTAAAGAGACCCAGTACTTC.

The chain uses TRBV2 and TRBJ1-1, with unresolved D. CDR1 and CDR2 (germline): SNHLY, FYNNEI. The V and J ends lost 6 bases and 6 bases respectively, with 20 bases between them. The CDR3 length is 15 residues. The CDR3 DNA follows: TGTGCCAGCAGCGCCCGGGCCCTGAACGGCGCTGAAGCTTTCTTT. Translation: CASSARALNGAEAFF.

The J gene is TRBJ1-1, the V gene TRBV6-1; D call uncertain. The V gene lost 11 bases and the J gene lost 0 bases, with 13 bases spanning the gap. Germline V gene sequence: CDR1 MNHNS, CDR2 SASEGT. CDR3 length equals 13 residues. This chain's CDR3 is CAVRELMNTEAFF. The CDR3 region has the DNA TGTGCCGTAAGAGAGCTCATGAACACTGAAGCTTTCTTT.

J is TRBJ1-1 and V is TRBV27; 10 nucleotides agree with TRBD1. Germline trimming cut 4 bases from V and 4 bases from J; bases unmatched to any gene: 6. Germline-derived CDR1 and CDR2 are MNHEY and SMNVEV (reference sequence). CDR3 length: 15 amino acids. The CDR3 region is CASSSFGTGATEAFF. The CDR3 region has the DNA TGTGCCAGCAGTTCCTTCGGGACAGGGGCCACTGAAGCTTTCTTT.

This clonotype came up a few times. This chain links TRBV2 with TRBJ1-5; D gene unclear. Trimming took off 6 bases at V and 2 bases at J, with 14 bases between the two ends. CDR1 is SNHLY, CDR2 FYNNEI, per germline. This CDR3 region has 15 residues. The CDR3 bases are TGTGCCAGCAGCTTAGAACTTTATGGCAATCAGCCCCAGCATTTT. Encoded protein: CASSLELYGNQPQHF.

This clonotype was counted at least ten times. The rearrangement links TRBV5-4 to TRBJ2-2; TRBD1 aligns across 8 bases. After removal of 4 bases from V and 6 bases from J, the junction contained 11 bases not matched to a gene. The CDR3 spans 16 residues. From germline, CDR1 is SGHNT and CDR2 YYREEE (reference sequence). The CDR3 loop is CASSPPGRGQPGELFF. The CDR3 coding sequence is TGTGCCAGCAGCCCCCCTGGCAGGGGGCAACCCGGGGAGCTGTTTTTT.

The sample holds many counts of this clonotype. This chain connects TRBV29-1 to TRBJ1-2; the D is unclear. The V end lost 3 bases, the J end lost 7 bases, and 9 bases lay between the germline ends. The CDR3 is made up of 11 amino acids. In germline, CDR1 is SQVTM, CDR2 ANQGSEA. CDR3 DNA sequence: TGCAGCGTTGAGGGGTTGAGTGGCTACACCTTC. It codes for CSVEGLSGYTF.

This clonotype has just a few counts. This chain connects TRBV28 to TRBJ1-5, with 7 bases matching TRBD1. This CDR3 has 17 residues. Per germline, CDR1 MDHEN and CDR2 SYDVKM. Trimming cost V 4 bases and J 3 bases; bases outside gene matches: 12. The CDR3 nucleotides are TGTGCCAGCAGTTCTTGGGGGCAGGGGGGCCACAATCAGCCCCAGCATTTT. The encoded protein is CASSSWGQGGHNQPQHF.

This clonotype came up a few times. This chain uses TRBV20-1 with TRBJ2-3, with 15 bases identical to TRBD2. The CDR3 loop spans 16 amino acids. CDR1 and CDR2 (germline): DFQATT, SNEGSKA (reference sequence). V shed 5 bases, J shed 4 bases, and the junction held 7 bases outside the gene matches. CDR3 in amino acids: CSAGTSGGLGSDTQYF. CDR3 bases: TGCAGTGCTGGGACTAGCGGGGGGTTAGGTTCAGATACGCAGTATTTT.

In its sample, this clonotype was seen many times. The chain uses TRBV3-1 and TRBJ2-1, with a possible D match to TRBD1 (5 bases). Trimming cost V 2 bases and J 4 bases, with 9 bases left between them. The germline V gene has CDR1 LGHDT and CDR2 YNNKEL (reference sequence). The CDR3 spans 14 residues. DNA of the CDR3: TGTGCCAGCAGCCAATGGGGCCAGTACAATGAGCAGTTCTTC. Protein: CASSQWGQYNEQFF.

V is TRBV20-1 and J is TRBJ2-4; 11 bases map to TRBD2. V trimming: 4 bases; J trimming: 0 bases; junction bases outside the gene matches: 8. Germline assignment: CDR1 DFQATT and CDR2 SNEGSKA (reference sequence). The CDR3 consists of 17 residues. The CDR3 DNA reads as TGCAGTGCTAAACTGACTAGCGGGACGCTAGCCAAAAACATTCAGTACTTC. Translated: CSAKLTSGTLAKNIQYF.

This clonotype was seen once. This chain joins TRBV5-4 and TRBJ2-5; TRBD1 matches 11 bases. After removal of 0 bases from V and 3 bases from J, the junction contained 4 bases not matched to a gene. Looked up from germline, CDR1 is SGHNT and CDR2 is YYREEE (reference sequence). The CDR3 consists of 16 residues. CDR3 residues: CASSLVGQGGKETQYF. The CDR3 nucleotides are TGTGCCAGCAGCTTGGTGGGACAGGGGGGAAAAGAGACCCAGTACTTC. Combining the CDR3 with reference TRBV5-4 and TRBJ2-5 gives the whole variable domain ETGVTQSPTHLIKTRGQQVTLRCSSQSGHNTVSWYQQALGQGPQFIFQYYREEENGRGNFPPRFSGLQFPNYSSELNVNALELDDSALYLCASSLVGQGGKETQYFGPGTRLLVL.

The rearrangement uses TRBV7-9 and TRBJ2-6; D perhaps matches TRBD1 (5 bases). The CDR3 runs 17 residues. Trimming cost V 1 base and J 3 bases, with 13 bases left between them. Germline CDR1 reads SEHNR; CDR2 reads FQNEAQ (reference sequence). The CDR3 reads CASSLVGKGRGANVLTF. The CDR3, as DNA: TGTGCCAGCAGCTTAGTCGGAAAGGGGCGTGGGGCCAACGTCCTGACTTTC.

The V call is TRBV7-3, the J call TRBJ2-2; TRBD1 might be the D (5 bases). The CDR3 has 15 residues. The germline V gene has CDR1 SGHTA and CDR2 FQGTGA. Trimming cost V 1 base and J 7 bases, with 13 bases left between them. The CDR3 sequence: CASSLNPRGNGELFF. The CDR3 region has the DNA TGTGCCAGCAGCTTAAATCCTAGGGGAAACGGGGAGCTGTTTTTT. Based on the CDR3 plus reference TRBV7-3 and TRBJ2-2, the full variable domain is GAGVSQTPSNKVTEKGKYVELRCDPISGHTALYWYRQSLGQGPEFLIYFQGTGAADDSGLPNDRFFAVRPEGSVSTLKIQRTERGDSAVYLCASSLNPRGNGELFFGEGSRLTVL.

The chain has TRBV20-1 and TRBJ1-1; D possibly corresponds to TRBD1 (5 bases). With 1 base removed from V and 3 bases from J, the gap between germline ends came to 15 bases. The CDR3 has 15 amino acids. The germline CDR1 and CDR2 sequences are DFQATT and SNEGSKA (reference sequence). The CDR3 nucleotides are TGCAGTGCTAGAGTCGACATCGTGGGGGACACTGAAGCTTTCTTT. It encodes CSARVDIVGDTEAFF.

CDR3 nucleotides: TGCGCCAGCAGCCCATTCTCGGGACAGGACACAGATACGCAGTATTTT. This gives the protein CASSPFSGQDTDTQYF. This chain links TRBV5-1 with TRBJ2-3, with TRBD1 matching 8 bases. Unmatched junction bases numbered 9, after V lost 4 bases and J lost 2 bases. Germline V gene data show CDR1 as SGHRS and CDR2 as YFSETQ. This CDR3 is 16 amino acids long.

The CDR3 sequence: CASSQDWAGGPRSNEQFF. For the CDR3, the DNA is TGTGCCAGCAGCCAAGATTGGGCGGGAGGCCCCAGGTCCAATGAGCAGTTCTTC. The chain has TRBV3-1 and TRBJ2-1; 8 bases are a match to TRBD2. The CDR3 is made up of 18 amino acids. The germline gives CDR1 LGHDT, CDR2 YNNKEL (reference sequence). The V and J ends lost 0 bases and 6 bases, in that order; junction bases with no gene match: 13.

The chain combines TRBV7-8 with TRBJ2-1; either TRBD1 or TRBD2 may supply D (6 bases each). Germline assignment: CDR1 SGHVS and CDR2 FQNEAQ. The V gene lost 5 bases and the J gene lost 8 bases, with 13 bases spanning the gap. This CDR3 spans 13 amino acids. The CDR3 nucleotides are TGTGCCAGCAGCCCTCGGGGGCAGGATGAGCAGTTCTTC. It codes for CASSPRGQDEQFF.

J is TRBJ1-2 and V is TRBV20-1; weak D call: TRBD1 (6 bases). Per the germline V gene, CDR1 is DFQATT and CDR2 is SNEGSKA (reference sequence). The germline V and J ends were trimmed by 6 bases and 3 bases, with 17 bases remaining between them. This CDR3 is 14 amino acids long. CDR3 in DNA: TGCAGTGCGAGGACAAAACAGGGTCACTATGGCTACACCTTC. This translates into CSARTKQGHYGYTF.

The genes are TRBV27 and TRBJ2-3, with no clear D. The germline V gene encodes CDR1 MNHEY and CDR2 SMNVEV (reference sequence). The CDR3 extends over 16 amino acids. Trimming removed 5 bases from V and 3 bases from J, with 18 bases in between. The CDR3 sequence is CASSHNAVPGTDTQYF. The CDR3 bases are TGTGCCAGCAGTCACAACGCCGTTCCTGGGACAGATACGCAGTATTTT.

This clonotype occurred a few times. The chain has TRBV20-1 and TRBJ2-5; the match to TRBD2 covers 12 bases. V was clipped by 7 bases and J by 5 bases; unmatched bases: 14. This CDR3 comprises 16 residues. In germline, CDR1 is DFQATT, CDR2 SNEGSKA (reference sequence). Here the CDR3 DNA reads TGCAGTGTTCGAAAGCGGACTAGCGGGAAGATTGAGACCCAGTACTTC. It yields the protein CSVRKRTSGKIETQYF.